This T cell receptor beta chain was observed in a study of blood T cell repertoires in COVID-19. Overall study: There were acute and convalescent COVID-19 samples, and they came from the United States, Italy and Spain. T cells, B-cell-depleted T cells, or PBMCs supplied cDNA or gDNA.

Germline CDR1 MNHEY, CDR2 SVGAGI. V lost 2 bases and J lost 4; bases outside the gene matches: 7. This CDR3 is built from 16 residues. Living in 25 or so US areas, the participants were between roughly 18 and 89 years of age. Using immunoSEQ multiplex PCR, the repertoire was profiled, and TCRdb retains in-frame clones only, with some absent. The table includes 150,000 to 200,000 clones, approximately 77% detected once. The V gene is TRBV6-5, the J gene TRBJ1-3; the match to TRBD1 covers 8 bases. The specimen sequenced was PBMCs or T cells enriched from blood (not recorded which). The clonotype originates from a man aged 55-75 years who had recovered from COVID-19. The CDR3 region has the DNA TGTGCCAGCAGTTACGCAGGGGGCGAAATCGGAAACACCATATATTTT. It codes for CASSYAGGEIGNTIYF.